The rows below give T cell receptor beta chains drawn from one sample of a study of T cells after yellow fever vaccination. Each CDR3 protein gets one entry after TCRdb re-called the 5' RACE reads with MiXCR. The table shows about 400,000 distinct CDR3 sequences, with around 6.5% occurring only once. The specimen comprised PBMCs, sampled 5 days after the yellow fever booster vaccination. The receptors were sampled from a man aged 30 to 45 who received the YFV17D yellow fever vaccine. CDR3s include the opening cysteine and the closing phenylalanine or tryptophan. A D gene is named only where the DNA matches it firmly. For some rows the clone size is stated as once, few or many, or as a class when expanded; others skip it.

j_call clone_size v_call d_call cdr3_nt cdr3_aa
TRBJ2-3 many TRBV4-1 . TGCGCCAGCAGCCAAGGAACTAGCCGGATCACAGATACGCAGTATTTT CASSQGTSRITDTQYF
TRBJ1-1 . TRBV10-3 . TGTGCCATCAGACGGACAGACACTGAAGCTTTCTTT CAIRRTDTEAFF
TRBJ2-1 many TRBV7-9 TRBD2 TGTGCCAGCAGCGCGGTGGAAGCTAGCGGGAGCAATGAGCAGTTCTTC CASSAVEASGSNEQFF
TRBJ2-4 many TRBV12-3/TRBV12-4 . TGTGCCAGCAGGGGGGAGGTTGGCATTCAGTACTTC CASRGEVGIQYF
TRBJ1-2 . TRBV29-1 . TGCAGCGTTCCGGGACTGCCGACTCCAGGCCATTTCTATGGCTACACCTTC CSVPGLPTPGHFYGYTF
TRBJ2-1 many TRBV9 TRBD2 TGTGCCAGCAGCGTAGATAGGAGGGAGGGGTACAATGAGCAGTTCTTC CASSVDRREGYNEQFF
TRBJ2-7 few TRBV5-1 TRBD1 TGCGCCAGCACTACAGGGGGGATACCGACGGAGCAGTACTTC CASTTGGIPTEQYF
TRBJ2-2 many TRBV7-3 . TGTGCCAGCAGCTTAGGGGGGCCCGCCGGGGAGCTGTTTTTT CASSLGGPAGELFF
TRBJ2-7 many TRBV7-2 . TGTGCCAGCAGCCCAGGGTCGACGGGAGCTTACGAGCAGTACTTC CASSPGSTGAYEQYF
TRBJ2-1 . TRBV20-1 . TGCAGTGCTAGAGATATAAGAGGGGGGAACAATGAGCAGTTCTTC CSARDIRGGNNEQFF